The 2 T cell receptor beta chains below were found in one sample sequenced in a study of T-cell memory formation after mild COVID-19. TCRdb recomputed calls from the 5' RACE reads with MiXCR, one row per CDR3 protein. Of some 320,000 distinct CDR3 sequences listed, more than 13% are singletons. The sample consisted of PBMCs or a T cell subset sorted from them (not recorded which). The receptors were gathered from a man aged 18 to 29 who had mild COVID-19 (a few samples of this study predate the infection). Cell type and time point are not known.

This clonotype was counted a few times. The rearrangement uses TRBV20-1 and TRBJ2-6; D is perhaps TRBD1 (6 bases). CDR1 and CDR2 from the germline V gene are DFQATT and SNEGSKA (reference sequence). CDR3 length: 15 amino acids. The V and J ends lost 5 bases and 3 bases respectively, with 14 bases between them. The CDR3 reads CSAANRVFGANVLTF. CDR3 sequence (DNA): TGCAGTGCTGCCAACAGGGTTTTTGGGGCCAACGTCCTGACTTTC.

This clonotype was seen more than once but under ten times. The genes are TRBV10-3 and TRBJ1-5; possible D gene TRBD1, 5 bases. Trimming pared 10 bases from V and 5 bases from J, leaving 15 bases between. CDR1 and CDR2 from the germline V gene are ENHRY and SYGVKD. This CDR3 comprises 13 residues. The CDR3: CATRPREDQPQHF. The DNA for the CDR3 is TGTGCCACGCGGCCCAGGGAGGATCAGCCCCAGCATTTT.